This T cell receptor beta chain was recovered during a study of regulatory T cells in long-lasting Graves disease. iRepertoire HTBI primers and Arm-PCR of CDR3 regions built TCR beta libraries. Original methodology: Identified segments across samples numbered 60 or so TRBV and around 13 TRBJ. A single record per CDR3 protein comes from TCRdb applying MiXCR to the multiplex PCR reads. It is TCRdb's table, rather than the study itself, that gives the V and J calls and clone size. This sample yields 650,000 to 850,000 distinct CDR3 sequences, of which about 32% are seen a single time; roughly 40% belongs to the top ten. The CDR3 runs 14 residues. The ends were cut back, 6 bases at V and 5 bases at J, with 11 bases in the middle. Germline values: CDR1 SNHLY, CDR2 FYNNEI. This clonotype was recorded at least ten times. Time point reported: persistent/refractory GD, antithyroid drugs over 5 years with positive TRAb. RNA from PBMCs was the source of the TCR library.

This TCR was sampled from a female donor with Graves disease. V gene TRBV2 combines with J gene TRBJ1-6; possibly TRBD1 for D (5 bases). Sequenced material: peripheral blood mononuclear cells (PBMCs), taken when the disease was refractory, from a patient treated with antithyroid drugs. CDR3 nucleotides: TGTGCCAGCAGCCGGGACGGGAATAATTCACCCCTCCACTTT. Its translation: CASSRDGNNSPLHF.